This T cell receptor (beta chain) was recorded in a study of T cell responses to AZD1222 COVID-19 vaccine. Overall study results and limits: Nearly half of spike-specific TCRs reportedly go after variant regions that carry no mutations. Baseline serostatus was positive in only 5 to 7 AZD1222 recipients. It should be noted that donors were predominantly white British and more often female, and clonal diversity was possibly underestimated. Scientists sampled the repertoires only once the peak T cell response had passed.

The CDR3 contains 13 residues. The V gene's germline CDR1 is SGDLS and CDR2 YYNGEE. V was shortened by 3 bases and J by 4 bases, with 11 bases between the two germline ends. A word on this clone: What it recognizes is unknown.

Some clones are missing from TCRdb's copy, which holds only in-frame ones; the method was immunoSEQ multiplex PCR. This sample yields fewer than 150,000 clones, of which 88% are seen a single time; almost 6.5% belongs to the top ten. This sequence joins TRBV9 and TRBJ2-7; the D is unclear. The starting material was peripheral blood, obtained 28 days after the second AZD1222 dose. The TCR comes from an adult who received the AZD1222 COVID-19 vaccine. CDR3 bases: TGTGCCAGCAGCGCCCCCTCAGAGTACGAGCAGTACTTC. Its protein is CASSAPSEYEQYF.